This T cell receptor (beta chain) was sequenced for a study of blood T cell repertoires in COVID-19. Germline V gene sequence: CDR1 SGDLS, CDR2 YYNGEE. Trimming shortened V by 0 bases and J by 5 bases, and 14 bases separated the two germline ends. This CDR3 is built from 16 residues. Sequenced by immunoSEQ multiplex PCR; TCRdb stores in-frame clones only, minus some. The sample lists 110,000 to 150,000 clones, around 84% occurring once. The chain is built from TRBV9 and TRBJ2-2; possible D gene TRBD2, 5 bases. The sequenced sample was peripheral blood. This TCR was sampled from a woman aged 45-60 years with acute or convalescent COVID-19. CDR3 nucleotide sequence: TGTGCCAGCAGCGTAGAGCCAGGAGAGGGTACCGGGGAGCTGTTTTTT. Translating gives CASSVEPGEGTGELFF.